This paragraph covers one T cell receptor beta chain sequence. The data derive from a study of T cell changes during pregnancy in multiple sclerosis. V was cut by 4 bases and J by 7 bases, with 14 bases left in between. Germline V lookup: CDR1 SEHNR, CDR2 FQNEAQ (reference sequence). The CDR3 has 14 amino acids. The table came from immunoSEQ multiplex PCR; TCRdb's copy has only in-frame clones and leaves some out. Among roughly 40,000 clones listed, more than 90% were seen once. The chain carries TRBV7-9 and TRBJ1-3; no clear D. This sample comprised CD4+ T cells from peripheral blood mononuclear cells, obtained in the first trimester of pregnancy. This clonotype was sampled from a female donor with multiple sclerosis, enrolled in a pregnancy study. CDR3 protein: CASSSTGVGNTIYF. The CDR3 DNA follows: TGTGCCAGCAGCTCTACCGGGGTGGGCAACACCATATATTTT. The full variable domain, in which reference TRBV7-9 and TRBJ1-3 provide the parts outside the CDR3, is DTGVSQNPRHKITKRGQNVTFRCDPISEHNRLYWYRQTLGQGPEFLTYFQNEAQLEKSRLLSDRFSAERPKGSFSTLEIQRTEQGDSAMYLCASSSTGVGNTIYFGEGSWLTVV.